These 32 T cell receptor beta chains share one sample of origin, sequenced in a study of regulatory T cells in long-lasting Graves disease. Libraries of TCR beta came from iRepertoire HTBI primers plus Arm-PCR of CDR3 regions. One entry per CDR3 protein results from TCRdb running MiXCR on the multiplex PCR reads. This table has about 400,000 distinct CDR3 sequences, around 15% appearing once. Time point described: newly diagnosed GD, antithyroid drugs for less than 3 months. The TCR library was made from RNA extracted from PBMCs. Sequencing was performed on peripheral blood mononuclear cells (PBMCs), taken at new diagnosis, from a patient treated with antithyroid drugs. These receptor sequences come from a female donor with Graves disease.

A word on this clonotype: It differs at one base from a far larger clone, so likely a read error. The missing conserved phenylalanine or tryptophan at the end of this CDR3 makes a read error likely. The chain couples TRBV7-2 to TRBJ2-7; 8 nucleotides line up with TRBD2. The CDR3 totals 19 residues. Germline CDR1 SGHTA, CDR2 FQGNSA. V was pared by 3 bases and J by 0 bases, with 16 bases of the junction left unmatched. The CDR3 sequence is CASSFSDWATSESSYEQYL. CDR3 sequence (DNA): TGTGCCAGCAGCTTCTCAGACTGGGCGACTAGCGAGAGCTCCTACGAGCAGTACCTC.

This clonotype was counted ten times or more. The chain couples TRBV30 to TRBJ2-7, with 7 bases matching TRBD1. The CDR3 is 16 amino acids. Per the germline V gene, CDR1 is GTSNPN and CDR2 is SVGIG (reference sequence). V trimming: 4 bases; J trimming: 2 bases; junction bases outside the gene matches: 14. The CDR3 nucleotides are TGTGCCTGGACCTCATGGGCCCCCGGGACAGCCTACGAGCAGTACTTC. This translates into CAWTSWAPGTAYEQYF. Together with reference TRBV30 and TRBJ2-7, the CDR3 gives the full variable domain: SQTIHQWPATLVQPVGSPLSLECTVEGTSNPNLYWYRQAAGRGLQLLFYSVGIGQISSEVPQNLSASRPQDRQFILSSKKLLLSDSGFYLCAWTSWAPGTAYEQYFGPGTRLTVT.

The CDR3 DNA is TGTGCCAGCAGCTTAGATGGGGCCTACGAGCAGTACTTC. It encodes CASSLDGAYEQYF. The chain has TRBV11-2 and TRBJ2-7; D unresolved. Germline V gene data show CDR1 as SGHAT and CDR2 as FQNNGV. The CDR3 is made up of 13 amino acids. The V end lost 0 bases, the J end lost 2 bases, and 5 bases lay between the germline ends.

The table lists this clonotype with many counts. This sequence joins TRBV28 and TRBJ1-2; no firm D call. The CDR3 extends over 12 amino acids. Germline V gene data show CDR1 as MDHEN and CDR2 as SYDVKM. The CDR3 DNA sequence: TGTGGAGTAGCCCTCCCCATCTATGGCTACACCTTC. Translation: CGVALPIYGYTF.

About this clonotype itself: A read error may produce the germline difference seen at one junction end. V usage is TRBV29-1 and J usage is TRBJ2-1, with 12 bases identical to TRBD2. The J call may be in error: the DNA end matches TRBJ2-5 better. The length of the CDR3 is 16 residues. The germline gives CDR1 SQVTM, CDR2 ANQGSEA. CDR3: CSVEGLAGGPRETQYF. The CDR3 region has the DNA TGCAGCGTGGAAGGTCTAGCGGGGGGGCCCAGAGAGACCCAGTACTTC.

This chain connects TRBV5-1 to TRBJ2-5, with D maybe TRBD1 (7 bases). This CDR3 has 16 residues. Germline assignment: CDR1 SGHRS and CDR2 YFSETQ. Between the trimmed V and J ends, which lost 5 bases and 5 bases, there was a span of 22 bases. The CDR3 is CASSPGQISRGETQYF. CDR3 in DNA: TGCGCCAGCAGTCCGGGACAGATTTCTCGGGGGGAGACCCAGTACTTC.

The chain couples TRBV20-1 to TRBJ2-7, with 11 bases identical to TRBD1. Germline loops: CDR1 DFQATT, CDR2 SNEGSKA (reference sequence). The CDR3 extends over 15 amino acids. V gave up 6 bases and J gave up 2 bases; unmatched junction bases: 9. The CDR3 DNA follows: TGCAGTGCATCAGTCCCGGGACAGGGGGCCTACGAGCAGTACTTC. Translated: CSASVPGQGAYEQYF.

The chain carries TRBV29-1 and TRBJ2-7; 14 nucleotides agree with TRBD2. J gave up 3 bases and V 0 bases, and 4 bases lay outside the gene matches. The germline V gene has CDR1 SQVTM and CDR2 ANQGSEA. The CDR3 is 16 amino acids. The CDR3 coding sequence is TGCAGCGTTGAAGATCCGGGACTAGCGGGAGTCTACGAGCAGTACTTC. As protein: CSVEDPGLAGVYEQYF.

Many counts were recorded for this clonotype. V and J are TRBV12-5 and TRBJ2-5; tentative D call: TRBD1 (5 bases). The V gene's germline CDR1 is LGHNT and CDR2 FRNRAP. There are 11 residues in the CDR3. The V end lost 3 bases, the J end lost 7 bases, and 6 bases lay between the germline ends. The CDR3 reads CASGLTGTQYF. CDR3 coding DNA: TGTGCTAGTGGTTTAACAGGGACCCAGTACTTC.

Only a few counts were recorded for this clonotype. This chain uses TRBV12-3 or TRBV12-4 with TRBJ2-1; TRBD1 matches at 9 bases. V gave up 4 bases and J gave up 5 bases; unmatched junction bases: 3. The CDR3 loop spans 14 amino acids. In nucleotides, the CDR3 is TGTGCCAGCAGTTCCAGGGACAGGGACAATGAGCAGTTCTTC. It specifies CASSSRDRDNEQFF.

This clonotype was recorded many times. The rearrangement joins TRBV5-1 to TRBJ1-5; possible D gene TRBD1, 5 bases. The CDR3 is 15 amino acids. From germline, CDR1 is SGHRS and CDR2 YFSETQ. V was clipped by 4 bases and J by 7 bases, with 18 bases between them. The CDR3 reads CASSQDTGIGQPQHF. DNA for the CDR3: TGCGCCAGCAGCCAAGACACAGGTATTGGGCAGCCCCAGCATTTT.

This clonotype was detected many times. The chain recombines TRBV6-2 or TRBV6-3 with TRBJ1-1; unclear D gene. Germline CDR1 and CDR2: MNHEY and SVGEGT. Between the trimmed V and J ends, which lost 6 bases and 5 bases, there was a span of 10 bases. The CDR3 spans 12 residues. The CDR3 here is CASSPYRTEAFF. As DNA, the CDR3 is TGTGCCAGCAGCCCCTACAGAACTGAAGCTTTCTTT.

The chain couples TRBV10-2 to TRBJ2-7; D unclear. V lost 10 bases to trimming and J lost 2 bases, with 9 bases between them. Germline CDR1 reads WSHSY; CDR2 reads SAAADI. The CDR3 covers 11 residues. The DNA for the CDR3 is TGCGCCATTGGCGTGCCCTACGAGCAGTACTTC. Its translation is CAIGVPYEQYF.

The V call is TRBV4-1, the J call TRBJ2-3; D ambiguous. Germline lookup yields CDR1 MGHRA and CDR2 YSYEKL. Trimming cost V 1 base and J 3 bases, with 8 bases left between them. The CDR3 spans 14 residues. The CDR3 sequence: CASSQVVRTDTQYF. The CDR3 DNA is TGCGCCAGCAGCCAAGTTGTCAGAACAGATACGCAGTATTTT.

CDR3 DNA: TGTGCCAGCAGTCGCGGGACAGGGATCTACGAGCAGTACTTC. Translating gives CASSRGTGIYEQYF. The rearrangement links TRBV6-2 or TRBV6-3 to TRBJ2-7, with 9 bases lining up with TRBD1. Germline loops: CDR1 MNHEY, CDR2 SVGEGT. There are 14 residues in the CDR3. The junction had 5 bases not matched to a gene; V was cut back by 5 bases and J by 3 bases.

This clonotype was observed at least ten times. The genes are TRBV2 and TRBJ1-5, with D possibly being TRBD1 (5 bases). Germline CDR1 SNHLY, CDR2 FYNNEI. Trimming pared 1 base from V and 5 bases from J, leaving 6 bases between. The CDR3 runs 13 residues. The CDR3 loop is CASSEGGDQPQHF. CDR3 DNA: TGTGCCAGCAGTGAAGGGGGCGATCAGCCCCAGCATTTT.

Many counts were recorded for this clonotype. This chain links TRBV10-3 with TRBJ1-1, with D possibly TRBD1 on 5 matching bases. The CDR3 consists of 15 residues. The V gene's germline CDR1 is ENHRY and CDR2 SYGVKD. The V end was cut by 3 bases, the J end by 1 base, with 12 bases between. CDR3 sequence: CAISEYRLQNTEAFF. The DNA for the CDR3 is TGTGCCATCAGTGAATACAGGCTACAGAACACTGAAGCTTTCTTT.

This sequence joins TRBV19 and TRBJ2-1; 8 bases are shared with TRBD2. J gave up 3 bases and V 8 bases, and 6 bases lay outside the gene matches. This CDR3 comprises 14 residues. Germline V gene sequence: CDR1 LNHDA, CDR2 SQIVND (reference sequence). CDR3 amino acids: CASGLAIIYNEQFF. In DNA form, the CDR3 reads TGTGCCAGTGGACTAGCCATCATCTACAATGAGCAGTTCTTC.

This clonotype came up a few times. The rearrangement uses TRBV6-1 and TRBJ2-2; 11 bases agree with TRBD2. The junction had 16 bases not matched to a gene; V was cut back by 5 bases and J by 2 bases. The germline V gene has CDR1 MNHNS and CDR2 SASEGT. The CDR3 consists of 20 residues. The CDR3, as DNA: TGTGCCAGCAGTACCCTACTTAGCGGGGGGGCCGGTATAAACACCGGGGAGCTGTTTTTT. Translation: CASSTLLSGGAGINTGELFF.

The sample holds many counts of this clonotype. The gene calls are TRBV3-1 and TRBJ1-2, with 10 bases fitting TRBD1. Trimming cost V 4 bases and J 8 bases; bases outside gene matches: 7. This CDR3 has 14 residues. CDR1 LGHDT and CDR2 YNNKEL come from the germline V gene (reference sequence). Here the CDR3 DNA reads TGTGCCAGCAGCCGACAGGGGGCGCGTGAAGGCTACACCTTC. It is translated as CASSRQGAREGYTF.

The gene calls are TRBV5-1 and TRBJ2-3; no reliable D call. The CDR3 length is 15 residues. Per germline, CDR1 SGHRS and CDR2 YFSETQ. V lost 0 bases to trimming and J lost 3 bases, with 11 bases between them. CDR3 in DNA: TGCGCCAGCAGCTTGGCCGTCCCGGAAACAGATACGCAGTATTTT. Its translation is CASSLAVPETDTQYF.

The table lists this clonotype with many counts. V gene TRBV4-1 combines with J gene TRBJ2-7, with D possibly matching TRBD2 (5 bases). This CDR3 contains 17 residues. V was clipped by 4 bases and J by 2 bases, with 21 bases between them. Per germline, CDR1 MGHRA and CDR2 YSYEKL. The CDR3 DNA follows: TGCGCCAGCAGCCCTACTAGTTTAGGCCTCCATCCCTACGAGCAGTACTTC. Protein product: CASSPTSLGLHPYEQYF.

This clonotype showed up many times. V is TRBV15 and J is TRBJ1-1; the D gene is possibly TRBD1 (5 bases). CDR1 is LNHNV and CDR2 is YYDKDF in the germline V gene (reference sequence). V lost 0 bases to trimming and J lost 0 bases, with 14 bases between them. The CDR3 has 17 residues. CDR3 region: CATSRDGGWEMNTEAFF. DNA for the CDR3: TGTGCCACCAGCAGAGATGGGGGTTGGGAAATGAACACTGAAGCTTTCTTT.

This clonotype was counted at least ten times. The rearrangement uses TRBV12-3 or TRBV12-4 and TRBJ2-7; D gene uncertain. Trimming removed 9 bases at V and 1 base at J, with 16 bases between. The CDR3 totals 14 residues. The CDR3 bases are TGTGCCAGTCGTGCTAGGCAGAATTCCTACGAGCAGTACTTC. This encodes CASRARQNSYEQYF.

There are many counts of this clonotype. J is TRBJ2-7 and V is TRBV11-2; D unclear. The CDR3 length is 13 residues. V lost 8 bases and J lost 2, with 13 bases in between. Per germline, CDR1 SGHAT and CDR2 FQNNGV. CDR3 protein: CASRQSIPYEQYF. As DNA, the CDR3 is TGTGCCAGCCGCCAAAGCATCCCCTACGAGCAGTACTTC.

Ten or more counts support this clonotype. J is TRBJ1-1 and V is TRBV30, with D uncertain. The germline gives CDR1 GTSNPN, CDR2 SVGIG (reference sequence). Trimming stripped 5 bases from V and 4 bases from J, with 17 bases between. CDR3 length: 14 residues. The CDR3 nucleotides read TGTGCCTGGGTTGCGAAATTTTTGACCACTGAAGCTTTCTTT. Translated, it gives CAWVAKFLTTEAFF.

This clonotype was seen more than once but under ten times. This chain uses TRBV7-2 with TRBJ2-7; 7 bases agree with TRBD2. V was pared by 5 bases and J by 7 bases, with 20 bases of the junction left unmatched. CDR3 size: 17 residues. Germline V lookup: CDR1 SGHTA, CDR2 FQGNSA. CDR3 region: CASSIENWAGVSKEQYF. As DNA, the CDR3 is TGTGCCAGCAGCATAGAAAATTGGGCGGGAGTGAGTAAAGAGCAGTACTTC.

There are a few counts of this clonotype. V gene TRBV24-1 combines with J gene TRBJ1-2; no definite D call. This CDR3 region has 12 residues. Germline-derived CDR1 and CDR2 are KGHDR and SFDVKD. The V and J ends lost 6 bases and 4 bases respectively, with 8 bases between them. The CDR3 coding sequence is TGTGCCACCAGTCCGGGGAGCTATGGCTACACCTTC. It codes for CATSPGSYGYTF.

This clonotype was recorded many times. The chain carries TRBV13 and TRBJ2-2; 9 nucleotides match TRBD1. The ends lost 5 bases at V and 5 bases at J; junction bases unmatched: 12. In germline, CDR1 is PRHDT, CDR2 FYEKMQ (reference sequence). CDR3 length: 17 amino acids. The CDR3 bases are TGTGCCAGCAGCGAAGGTGCCGGGACAGGGATGACCGGGGAGCTGTTTTTT. Translating it yields CASSEGAGTGMTGELFF.

This clonotype has a single count. J is TRBJ2-1 and V is TRBV24-1, with D perhaps given as TRBD1 or TRBD2 (5 bases each). V dropped 3 bases and J dropped 5 bases, with 10 bases sitting between them. Per germline, CDR1 KGHDR and CDR2 SFDVKD. The CDR3 extends over 14 amino acids. CDR3 in DNA: TGTGCCACCAGTGATACCCGGGACGACAATGAGCAGTTCTTC. Residues: CATSDTRDDNEQFF.

V usage is TRBV9 and J usage is TRBJ1-1; D unresolved. Germline-derived CDR1 and CDR2 are SGDLS and YYNGEE. The length of the CDR3 is 14 residues. V gave up 3 bases and J gave up 1 base, with 10 bases separating them. This chain's CDR3 is CASSGLQKNTEAFF. The CDR3 DNA reads TGTGCCAGCAGCGGATTACAGAAGAACACTGAAGCTTTCTTT.

In this sample, this clonotype turned up a few times. This rearrangement joins TRBV18 to TRBJ2-7; tentative D call: TRBD1 (5 bases). The CDR3 runs 14 residues. The ends were cut back, 4 bases at V and 3 bases at J, with 13 bases in the middle. In germline, CDR1 is KGHSH, CDR2 LQKENI. As DNA, the CDR3 is TGTGCCAGCTCACTTGAGAAGGGGTTCTACGAGCAGTACTTC. It codes for CASSLEKGFYEQYF.